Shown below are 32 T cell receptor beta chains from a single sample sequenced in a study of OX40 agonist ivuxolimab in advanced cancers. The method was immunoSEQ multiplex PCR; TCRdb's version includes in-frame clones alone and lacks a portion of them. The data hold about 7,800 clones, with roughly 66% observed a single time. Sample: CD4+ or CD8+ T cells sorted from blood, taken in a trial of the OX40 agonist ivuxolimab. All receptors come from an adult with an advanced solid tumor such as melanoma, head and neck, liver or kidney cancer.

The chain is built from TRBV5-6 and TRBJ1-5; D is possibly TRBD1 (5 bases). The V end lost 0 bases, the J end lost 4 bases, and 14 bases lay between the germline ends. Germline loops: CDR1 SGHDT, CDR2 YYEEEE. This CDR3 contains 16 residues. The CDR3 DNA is TGTGCCAGCAGCTTGGGGGGCCGAACTTCAAATCAGCCCCAGCATTTT. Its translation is CASSLGGRTSNQPQHF.

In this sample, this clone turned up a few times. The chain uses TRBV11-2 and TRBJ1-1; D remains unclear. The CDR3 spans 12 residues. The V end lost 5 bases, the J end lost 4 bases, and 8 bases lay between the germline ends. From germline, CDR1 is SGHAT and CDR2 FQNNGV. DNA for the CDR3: TGTGCCAGCAGCCAAGGAGTCACTGAAGCTTTCTTT. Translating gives CASSQGVTEAFF.

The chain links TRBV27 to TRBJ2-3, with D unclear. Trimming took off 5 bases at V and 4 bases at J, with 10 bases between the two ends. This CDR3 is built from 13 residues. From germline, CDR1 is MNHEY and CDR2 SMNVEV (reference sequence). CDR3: CASSEFTADTQYF. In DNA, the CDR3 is TGTGCCAGCAGTGAATTCACAGCAGATACGCAGTATTTT.

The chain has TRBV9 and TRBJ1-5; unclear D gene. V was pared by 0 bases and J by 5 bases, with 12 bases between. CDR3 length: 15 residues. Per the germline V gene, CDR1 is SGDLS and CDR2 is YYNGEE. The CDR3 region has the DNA TGTGCCAGCAGCGTAGAAGGAAGAGATGATCAGCCCCAGCATTTT. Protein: CASSVEGRDDQPQHF.

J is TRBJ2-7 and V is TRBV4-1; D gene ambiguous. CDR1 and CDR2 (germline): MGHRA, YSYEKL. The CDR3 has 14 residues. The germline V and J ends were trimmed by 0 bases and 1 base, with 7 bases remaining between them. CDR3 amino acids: CASSQDTGSYEQYF. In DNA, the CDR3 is TGCGCCAGCAGCCAAGATACCGGGTCCTACGAGCAGTACTTC.

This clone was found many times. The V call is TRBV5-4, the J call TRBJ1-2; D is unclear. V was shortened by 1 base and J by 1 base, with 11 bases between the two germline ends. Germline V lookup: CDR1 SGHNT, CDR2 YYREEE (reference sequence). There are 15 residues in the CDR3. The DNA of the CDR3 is TGTGCCAGCAGCTTGATTTATCGGGTTAACTATGGCTACACCTTC. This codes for CASSLIYRVNYGYTF. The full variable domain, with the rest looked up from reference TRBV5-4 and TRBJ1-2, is ETGVTQSPTHLIKTRGQQVTLRCSSQSGHNTVSWYQQALGQGPQFIFQYYREEENGRGNFPPRFSGLQFPNYSSELNVNALELDDSALYLCASSLIYRVNYGYTFGSGTRLTVV.

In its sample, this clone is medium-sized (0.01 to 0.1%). The CDR3 loop reads CASSETGLARQTQYF. DNA of the CDR3: TGTGCCAGCAGCGAAACGGGACTAGCAAGACAGACCCAGTACTTC. This sequence joins TRBV9 and TRBJ2-5, with 9 bases identical to TRBD2. Trimming at V came to 3 bases and at J to 6 bases, leaving 9 bases not matched to a gene. Germline assignment: CDR1 SGDLS and CDR2 YYNGEE. This CDR3 contains 15 residues.

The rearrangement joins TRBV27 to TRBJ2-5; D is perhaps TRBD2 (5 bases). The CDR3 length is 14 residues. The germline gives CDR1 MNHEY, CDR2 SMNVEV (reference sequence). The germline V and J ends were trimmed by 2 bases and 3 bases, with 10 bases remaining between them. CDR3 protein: CASSLVHGEETQYF. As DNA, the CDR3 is TGTGCCAGCAGTTTAGTGCACGGGGAAGAGACCCAGTACTTC.

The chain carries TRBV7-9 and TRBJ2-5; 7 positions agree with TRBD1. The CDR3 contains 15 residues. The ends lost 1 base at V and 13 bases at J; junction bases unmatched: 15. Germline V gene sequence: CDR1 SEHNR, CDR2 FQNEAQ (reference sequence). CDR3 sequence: CASSLGVGQALQRYF. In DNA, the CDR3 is TGTGCCAGCAGCTTAGGGGTCGGACAGGCACTTCAGCGGTACTTC.

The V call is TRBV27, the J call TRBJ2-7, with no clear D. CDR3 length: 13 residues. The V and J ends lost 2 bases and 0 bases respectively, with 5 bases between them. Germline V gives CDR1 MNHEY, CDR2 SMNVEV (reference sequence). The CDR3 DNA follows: TGTGCCAGCAGTTTAAGACGCTCCTACGAGCAGTACTTC. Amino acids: CASSLRRSYEQYF.

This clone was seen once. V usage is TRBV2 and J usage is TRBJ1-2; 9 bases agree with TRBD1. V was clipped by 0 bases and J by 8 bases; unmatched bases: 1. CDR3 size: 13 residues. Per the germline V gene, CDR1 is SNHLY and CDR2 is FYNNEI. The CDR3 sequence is CASSEAGTGGYTF. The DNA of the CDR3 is TGTGCCAGCAGTGAAGCCGGGACAGGGGGCTACACCTTC.

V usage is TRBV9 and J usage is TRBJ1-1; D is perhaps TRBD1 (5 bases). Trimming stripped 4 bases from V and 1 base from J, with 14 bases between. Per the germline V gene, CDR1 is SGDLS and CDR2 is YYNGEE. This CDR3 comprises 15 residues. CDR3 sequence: CASSPGTDPNTEAFF. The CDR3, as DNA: TGTGCCAGCAGCCCCGGGACCGATCCGAACACTGAAGCTTTCTTT.

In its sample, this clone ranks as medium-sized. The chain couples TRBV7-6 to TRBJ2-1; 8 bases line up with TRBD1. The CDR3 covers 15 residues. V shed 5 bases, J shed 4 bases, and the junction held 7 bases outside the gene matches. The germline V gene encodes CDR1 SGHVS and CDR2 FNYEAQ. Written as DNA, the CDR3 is TGTGCCAGCAGCCGGGGACAGGCCGAATACAATGAGCAGTTCTTC. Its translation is CASSRGQAEYNEQFF. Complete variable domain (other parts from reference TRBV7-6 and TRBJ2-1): GAGVSQSPRYKVTKRGQDVALRCDPISGHVSLYWYRQALGQGPEFLTYFNYEAQQDKSGLPNDRFSAERPEGSISTLTIQRTEQRDSAMYRCASSRGQAEYNEQFFGPGTRLTVL.

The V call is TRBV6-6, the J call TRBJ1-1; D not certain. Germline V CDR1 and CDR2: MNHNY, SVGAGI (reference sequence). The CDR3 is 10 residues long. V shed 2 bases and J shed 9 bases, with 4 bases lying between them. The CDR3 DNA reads TGTGCCAGCAGTTACGGAAAAGCTTTCTTT. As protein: CASSYGKAFF.

The DNA of the CDR3 is TGTGCCAGCAGTGAAACACCCGGGAGCTCCTACGAGCAGTACTTC. It yields the protein CASSETPGSSYEQYF. J is TRBJ2-7 and V is TRBV6-1; tentatively, D is TRBD2 (6 bases). The ends were cut back, 2 bases at V and 0 bases at J, with 11 bases in the middle. The germline V gene encodes CDR1 MNHNS and CDR2 SASEGT. The CDR3 extends over 15 amino acids.

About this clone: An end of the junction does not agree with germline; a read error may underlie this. The CDR3 nucleotides are TGCGCCAGCAGCCAGGGGCATGGGACAGGGTCCTACGAGCAGTACTTC. Amino acids: CASSQGHGTGSYEQYF. This chain uses TRBV7-2 with TRBJ2-7, with 9 positions matching TRBD1. The CDR3 covers 16 residues. Germline CDR1 SGHTA, CDR2 FQGNSA.

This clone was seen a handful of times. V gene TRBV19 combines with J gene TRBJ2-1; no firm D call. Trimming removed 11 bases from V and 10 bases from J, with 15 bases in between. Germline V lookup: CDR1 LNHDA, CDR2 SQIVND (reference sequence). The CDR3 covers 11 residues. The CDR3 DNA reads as TGTGCCTGCCGGGTCGGTATGGAGCAGTTCTTC. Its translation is CACRVGMEQFF.

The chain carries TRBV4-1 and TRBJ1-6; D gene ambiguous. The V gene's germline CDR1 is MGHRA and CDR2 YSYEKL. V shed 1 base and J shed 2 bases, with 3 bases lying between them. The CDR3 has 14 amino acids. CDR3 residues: CASSQAAYNSPLHF. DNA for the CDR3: TGCGCCAGCAGCCAAGCGGCCTATAATTCACCCCTCCACTTT.

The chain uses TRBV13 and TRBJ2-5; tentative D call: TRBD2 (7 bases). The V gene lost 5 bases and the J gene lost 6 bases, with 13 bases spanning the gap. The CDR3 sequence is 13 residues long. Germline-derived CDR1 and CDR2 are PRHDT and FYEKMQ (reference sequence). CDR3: CASSAGARQTQYF. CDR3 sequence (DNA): TGTGCCAGCAGCGCGGGGGCCAGGCAGACCCAGTACTTC.

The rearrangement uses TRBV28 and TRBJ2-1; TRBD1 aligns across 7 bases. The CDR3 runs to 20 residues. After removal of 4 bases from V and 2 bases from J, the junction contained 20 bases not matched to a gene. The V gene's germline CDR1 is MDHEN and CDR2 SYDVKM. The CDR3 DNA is TGTGCCAGCAGTTACTCCGGGACAGCGAAAGAGTTAGTTCCCTACAATGAGCAGTTCTTC. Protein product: CASSYSGTAKELVPYNEQFF.

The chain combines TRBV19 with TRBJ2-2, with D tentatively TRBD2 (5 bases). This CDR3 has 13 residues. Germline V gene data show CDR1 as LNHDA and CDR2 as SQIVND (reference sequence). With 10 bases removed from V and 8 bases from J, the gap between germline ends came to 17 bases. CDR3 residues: CATIGPLAGELFF. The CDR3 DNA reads TGTGCCACAATTGGACCCCTAGCAGGGGAGCTGTTTTTT. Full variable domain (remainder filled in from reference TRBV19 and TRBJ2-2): DGGITQSPKYLFRKEGQNVTLSCEQNLNHDAMYWYRQDPGQGLRLIYYSQIVNDFQKGDIAEGYSVSREKKESFPLTVTSAQKNPTAFYLCATIGPLAGELFFGEGSRLTVL.

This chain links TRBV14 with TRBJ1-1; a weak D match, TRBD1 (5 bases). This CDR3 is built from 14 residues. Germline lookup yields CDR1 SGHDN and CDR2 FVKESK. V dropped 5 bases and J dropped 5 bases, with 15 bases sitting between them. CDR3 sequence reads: CASSVVQGGTEAFF. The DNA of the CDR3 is TGTGCCAGCAGCGTAGTTCAGGGAGGGACTGAAGCTTTCTTT.

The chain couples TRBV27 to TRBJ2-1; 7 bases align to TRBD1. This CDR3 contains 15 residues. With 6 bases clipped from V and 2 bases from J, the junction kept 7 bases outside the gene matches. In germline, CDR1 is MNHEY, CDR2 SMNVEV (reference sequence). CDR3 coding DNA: TGTGCCAGCAGCGACAGGGTTCTCACCTACAATGAGCAGTTCTTC. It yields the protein CASSDRVLTYNEQFF.

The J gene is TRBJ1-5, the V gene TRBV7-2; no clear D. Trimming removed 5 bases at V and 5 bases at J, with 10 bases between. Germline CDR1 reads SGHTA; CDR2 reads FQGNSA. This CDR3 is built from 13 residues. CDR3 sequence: CASSHEGYQPQHF. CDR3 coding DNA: TGTGCCAGCAGCCACGAGGGATATCAGCCCCAGCATTTT.

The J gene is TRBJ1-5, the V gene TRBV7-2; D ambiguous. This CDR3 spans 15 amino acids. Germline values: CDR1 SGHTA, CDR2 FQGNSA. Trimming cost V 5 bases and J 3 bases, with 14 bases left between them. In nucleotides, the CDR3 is TGTGCCAGCAGCCCCGGAGGGTATAACAATCAGCCCCAGCATTTT. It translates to CASSPGGYNNQPQHF.

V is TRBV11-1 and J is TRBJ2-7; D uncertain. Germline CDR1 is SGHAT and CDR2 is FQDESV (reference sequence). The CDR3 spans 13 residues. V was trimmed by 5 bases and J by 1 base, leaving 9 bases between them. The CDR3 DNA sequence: TGTGCCAGCAGCCCGTTTCAATCCTACGAGCAGTACTTC. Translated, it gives CASSPFQSYEQYF.

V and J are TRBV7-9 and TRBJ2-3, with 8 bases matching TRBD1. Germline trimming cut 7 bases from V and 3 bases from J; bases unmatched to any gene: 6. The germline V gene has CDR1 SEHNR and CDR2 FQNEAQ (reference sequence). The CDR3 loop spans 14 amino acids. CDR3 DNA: TGTGCCAGCAAGGGGACAGGTCGTACAGATACGCAGTATTTT. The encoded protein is CASKGTGRTDTQYF.

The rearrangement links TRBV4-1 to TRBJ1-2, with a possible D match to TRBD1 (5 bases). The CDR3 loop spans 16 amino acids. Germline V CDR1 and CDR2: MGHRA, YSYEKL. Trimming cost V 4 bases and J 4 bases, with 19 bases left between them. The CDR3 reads CASSPGPSQTAYGYTF. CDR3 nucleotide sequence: TGCGCCAGCAGCCCGGGTCCCTCACAGACAGCCTATGGCTACACCTTC.

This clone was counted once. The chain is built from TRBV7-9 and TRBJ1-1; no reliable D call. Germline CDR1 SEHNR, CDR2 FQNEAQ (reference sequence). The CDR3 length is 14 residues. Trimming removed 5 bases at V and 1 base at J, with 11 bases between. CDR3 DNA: TGTGCCAGCAGCCCTAACTGGGGGAACACTGAAGCTTTCTTT. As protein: CASSPNWGNTEAFF.

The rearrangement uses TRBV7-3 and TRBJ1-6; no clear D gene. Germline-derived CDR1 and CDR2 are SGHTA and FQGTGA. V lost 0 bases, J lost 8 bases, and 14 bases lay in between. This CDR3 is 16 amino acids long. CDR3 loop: CASSLTRVREDSPLHF. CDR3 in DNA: TGTGCCAGCAGCTTAACGAGGGTGCGGGAGGATTCACCCCTCCACTTT.

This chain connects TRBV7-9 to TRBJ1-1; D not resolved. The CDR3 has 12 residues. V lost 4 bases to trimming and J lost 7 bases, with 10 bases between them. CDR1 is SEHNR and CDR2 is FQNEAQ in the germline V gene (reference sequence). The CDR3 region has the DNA TGTGCCAGCAGCTCCCTGTTAAATGAAGCTTTCTTT. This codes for CASSSLLNEAFF.

The CDR3 here is CASNLLAANTGELFF. The DNA for the CDR3 is TGTGCCAGCAATTTACTAGCAGCGAACACCGGGGAGCTGTTTTTT. The chain links TRBV7-8 to TRBJ2-2, with D possibly being TRBD2 (6 bases). The length of the CDR3 is 15 residues. Germline V gene data show CDR1 as SGHVS and CDR2 as FQNEAQ. V lost 7 bases and J lost 0, with 12 bases in between. Variable domain in full (rest from reference TRBV7-8 and TRBJ2-2): GAGVSQSPRYKVAKRGQDVALRCDPISGHVSLFWYQQALGQGPEFLTYFQNEAQLDKSGLPSDRFFAERPEGSVSTLKIQRTQQEDSAVYLCASNLLAANTGELFFGEGSRLTVL.